Presented here are 17 T cell receptor beta chains from one specimen sequenced in a study of cytomegalovirus exposure and HLA in healthy donors. The study ran its PCR with 60 Vbeta and 13 Jbeta primers. TCRdb's copy holds only in-frame clones and misses some; the assay was immunoSEQ multiplex PCR. The profile shows about 130,000 clones, around 63% of them singletons. The sequencing input was PBMCs. The receptors here all came from a human donor in good health.

The V and J genes are TRBV7-6 and TRBJ2-1, with 9 positions matching TRBD2. CDR3 length: 16 residues. The V gene's germline CDR1 is SGHVS and CDR2 FNYEAQ. Trimming took 1 base from V and 7 from J; bases not matched to a gene: 8. This chain's CDR3 is CASSLVSGRMLNEQFF. The CDR3 nucleotides read TGTGCCAGCAGCTTAGTGAGCGGGAGGATGTTAAATGAGCAGTTCTTC.

This rearrangement joins TRBV7-8 to TRBJ2-6; no firm D call. The CDR3 spans 16 residues. Trimming took off 6 bases at V and 0 bases at J, with 12 bases between the two ends. Looked up from germline, CDR1 is SGHVS and CDR2 is FQNEAQ. DNA for the CDR3: TGTGCCAGCAGGTTTTCCCCGGTCTCTGGGGCCAACGTCCTGACTTTC. It yields the protein CASRFSPVSGANVLTF.

The chain links TRBV5-1 to TRBJ1-5, with D possibly TRBD1 on 6 matching bases. The CDR3 loop spans 15 amino acids. Trimming removed 4 bases at V and 0 bases at J, with 11 bases between. From germline, CDR1 is SGHRS and CDR2 YFSETQ. The CDR3 DNA reads TGCGCCAGCAGCACGACAGGTGATAGCAATCAGCCCCAGCATTTT. This codes for CASSTTGDSNQPQHF.

The rearrangement uses TRBV7-9 and TRBJ1-5; D is unclear. V was cut by 5 bases and J by 0 bases, with 8 bases left in between. The CDR3 totals 14 residues. CDR1 and CDR2 (germline): SEHNR, FQNEAQ (reference sequence). The CDR3 region is CASSPDYSNQPQHF. Here the CDR3 DNA reads TGTGCCAGCAGCCCAGACTATAGCAATCAGCCCCAGCATTTT.

This clone has more than one count but fewer than ten. The chain links TRBV14 to TRBJ1-4; 7 positions match TRBD1. The CDR3 is made up of 15 amino acids. Per germline, CDR1 SGHDN and CDR2 FVKESK. V gave up 4 bases and J gave up 4 bases; unmatched junction bases: 6. The chain's CDR3 is CASSRSTGSNEKLFF. Written as DNA, the CDR3 is TGTGCCAGCAGCCGCTCGACAGGGAGTAATGAAAAACTGTTTTTT.

This clone was detected a few times. The rearrangement uses TRBV7-9 and TRBJ2-3, with 9 bases matching TRBD1. The CDR3 covers 15 residues. Trimming took 4 bases from V and 1 from J; bases not matched to a gene: 3. Germline lookup yields CDR1 SEHNR and CDR2 FQNEAQ (reference sequence). This CDR3 reads CASSSWTGGTDTQYF. The CDR3, as DNA: TGTGCCAGCAGCTCGTGGACAGGGGGCACAGATACGCAGTATTTT.

Details on this clone: An end of the junction differs from the germline gene, which may be a read error. The CDR3 coding sequence is TGTGCCAGCAGCCTAGCACGGGGTACCTACGAGCAGTACTTC. It encodes CASSLARGTYEQYF. The genes are TRBV7-2 and TRBJ2-7; perhaps TRBD2 as D (5 bases). This CDR3 has 14 residues. CDR1 SGHTA and CDR2 FQGNSA come from the germline V gene.

This chain links TRBV6-1 with TRBJ2-1, with TRBD2 matching 13 bases. J gave up 7 bases and V 6 bases, and 0 bases lay outside the gene matches. CDR3 length: 13 residues. Germline lookup yields CDR1 MNHNS and CDR2 SASEGT. In DNA form, the CDR3 reads TGTGCCAGCAGACTAGCGGGAGGGAATGAGCAGTTCTTC. Translated: CASRLAGGNEQFF.

The chain has TRBV11-3 and TRBJ2-1; no definite D call. The CDR3 totals 11 residues. Germline V lookup: CDR1 SGHNT, CDR2 YENEEA. Trimming cost V 5 bases and J 9 bases, with 8 bases left between them. Here the CDR3 reads CASSLGGEQFF. The CDR3 nucleotides read TGTGCCAGCAGCCTCGGTGGTGAGCAGTTCTTC.

The chain combines TRBV7-3 with TRBJ2-1; D perhaps matches TRBD2 (11 bases). V was trimmed by 1 base and J by 9 bases, leaving 34 bases between them. This CDR3 comprises 21 residues. From germline, CDR1 is SGHTA and CDR2 FQGTGA. The CDR3 region has the DNA TGTGCCAGCAGCTTAAACCCACTGGGACAGGGGTTTACTAGCGGGAGTAGTGAGCAGTTCTTC. This codes for CASSLNPLGQGFTSGSSEQFF.

The J gene is TRBJ2-7, the V gene TRBV28; TRBD1 agrees at 7 bases. Unmatched junction bases numbered 12, after V lost 6 bases and J lost 4 bases. This CDR3 spans 15 amino acids. The germline V gene encodes CDR1 MDHEN and CDR2 SYDVKM. CDR3: CASSSAAEGAYEQYF. CDR3 bases: TGTGCCAGCAGCTCAGCGGCAGAGGGGGCTTACGAGCAGTACTTC.

The chain links TRBV25-1 to TRBJ2-2, with 8 positions matching TRBD1. V shed 4 bases and J 7 bases; nucleotides not matched to a gene: 5. Germline V gives CDR1 MGHDK, CDR2 SYGVNS. The CDR3 has 14 residues. In nucleotides, the CDR3 is TGTGCCAGCAGTGCGACAGGGGCGGGCGGGGAGCTGTTTTTT. Its translation is CASSATGAGGELFF.

This chain connects TRBV5-4 to TRBJ2-7; D call uncertain. CDR3 length: 13 amino acids. Germline V CDR1 and CDR2: SGHNT, YYREEE (reference sequence). The V and J ends lost 0 bases and 4 bases respectively, with 8 bases between them. In DNA form, the CDR3 reads TGTGCCAGCAGCTTGGACCCCGGGTACGAGCAGTACTTC. It encodes CASSLDPGYEQYF.

The chain links TRBV5-1 to TRBJ2-3; 9 nucleotides line up with TRBD2. Trimming at V came to 4 bases and at J to 0 bases, leaving 15 bases not matched to a gene. Looked up from germline, CDR1 is SGHRS and CDR2 is YFSETQ. The CDR3 runs to 19 residues. CDR3 sequence: CASSPGLGAGGASTDTQYF. The CDR3, as DNA: TGCGCCAGCAGCCCAGGACTAGGAGCGGGAGGCGCTAGCACAGATACGCAGTATTTT.

Note on this clone: Different DNA sequences within this sample yield the same CDR3. The V call is TRBV10-3, the J call TRBJ2-5; D remains unclear. CDR1 and CDR2 from the germline V gene are ENHRY and SYGVKD. The V end lost 3 bases, the J end lost 4 bases, and 15 bases lay between the germline ends. The CDR3 has 15 amino acids. In DNA, the CDR3 is TGTGCCATCAGTGACCCCTCGGCAGGTAGAGAGACCCAGTACTTC. It codes for CAISDPSAGRETQYF.

This chain uses TRBV2 with TRBJ2-7, with 8 bases identical to TRBD2. The CDR3 covers 13 residues. Germline CDR1 and CDR2: SNHLY and FYNNEI. Germline trimming cut 0 bases from V and 12 bases from J; bases unmatched to any gene: 7. CDR3 sequence (DNA): TGTGCCAGCAGTGAAGCTGGACTAGCTCCGCCGTACTTC. The encoded protein is CASSEAGLAPPYF.

This clone was detected a few times. The junction differs from germline at one of its ends, possibly a read error. The rearrangement links TRBV19 to TRBJ1-5; D is uncertain. The CDR3 runs 13 residues. CDR1 and CDR2 from the germline V gene are LNHDA and SQIVND (reference sequence). DNA of the CDR3: TGTGCCAGTGGTATAGCCGTCCATCAGCCCCAGCATTTT. It translates to CASGIAVHQPQHF.